This T cell receptor (beta chain) was obtained from a study of blood T cell repertoires in COVID-19 (dated by TCRdb to about 2020). Context from the whole study: Collaborator samples came from the United States, Italy and Spain and covered acute and convalescent phases of COVID-19. Subjects who had been exposed to COVID-19, were actively infected with it, or had recovered from it provided the deeply sampled blood TCRbeta repertoires that made up the dataset. HLA class I and class II types, where available, came from metadata supplied by the sample provider rather than from assay-based typing. Sample metadata almost always included a de-identified subject ID, COVID-19 status, age in years and sex. The repertoires were released in a freely available public database intended as a resource for research on the immune response to SARS-CoV-2. The prospective study material was composed of cDNA or gDNA derived from T cells, B-cell-depleted T cells, or PBMCs. Samples came from the ongoing ImmuneRACE study (first 160 participants) plus 1,254 subjects from 6 global collaborators. What the research found in general, with its limitations: Clinical and demographic metadata were provided uncurated, with the amount varying by source and participant.

V lost 7 bases and J lost 3 bases, and the count of bases not matched to a germline gene is 4. The CDR3 sequence holds 13 residues, the cysteine and phenylalanine included. Only the CDR3 region is kept as DNA, spanning 39 bases read in frame from base 1. CDR1 and CDR2 were assigned from the germline V gene as SNHLY and FYNNEI. A note on this clone: What this receptor recognizes is not known. The input lacks base qualities; no much larger clone sits a single base away.

The immunoSEQ Assay, a bias-controlled multiplex PCR, was used to amplify TCRbeta CDR3 regions from genomic DNA. Regarding the original processing steps: Within the assay, amplification of reference gene primers was used to estimate how many nucleated cells each sample contained. To quantify the absolute abundance of each unique TCRbeta CDR3 rearrangement, sequence reads were collapsed and filtered. For each sample, productive Simpson clonality was calculated by taking the square root of Simpson's diversity index across productive rearrangements. The table comes from immuneACCESS by way of TCRdb, which keeps in-frame sequences with V and J called. Part of the clones is missing from these tables; in studies checked, under half for an unresolved V gene and the rest for unknown reasons. V, J and clone size derive from that table, while D and trimming were established from the DNA sequence. The sample table lists more than 200,000 clones, approximately 83% of them with a count of one. The ten largest account for less than 5.5% of the sample.

The collaborating institutions used their own protocols to collect whole blood in K2EDTA tubes. For TCRbeta analysis, collaborators shipped samples as frozen whole blood, isolated PBMCs, or DNA extracted from either of those sample types. This TCR was recovered from a man between 45 and 60 years old with active or convalescent COVID-19. The sequencing sample was made of peripheral blood. Recombination connected TRBV2 to TRBJ2-5, and 8 junctional nucleotides match TRBD2. The CDR3 region reads CASNFGGEETQYF. The sequence in DNA is TGTGCCAGCAACTTCGGGGGGGAAGAGACCCAGTACTTC.